A selection of T cell receptor beta chains follows, all from one sample in a study of blood T cell repertoires in COVID-19. Assay: immunoSEQ multiplex PCR; the TCRdb copy retains only in-frame clones and omits some. The sample contains about 90,000 clones, 87% of which appear only once. The sample comprised peripheral blood. These TCRs come from a male donor with acute or convalescent COVID-19. Each CDR3 is given with its conserved first and last residue. D genes are given only for firm matches. Clone size appears in some rows only: once, few, many, or a class for an expanded clone.

TRBV19	TRBJ1-5	NA	NA	TGTGCCAGTAGTATGCAGGTGACCCAGCCCCAGCATTTT	CASSMQVTQPQHF
TRBV5-1	TRBJ2-5	TRBD1	NA	TGCGCCAGCAGCCCGCAAGGCAGGGGGGAGACCCAGTACTTC	CASSPQGRGETQYF
TRBV27	TRBJ2-3	NA	NA	TGTGCCAGTCACAGGGTAGGGACAGATACGCAGTATTTT	CASHRVGTDTQYF
TRBV28	TRBJ1-5	TRBD1	NA	TGTGCCAGCGGGACAGGGGGCGGCGATCAGCCCCAGCATTTT	CASGTGGGDQPQHF
TRBV7-8	TRBJ2-5	TRBD1	NA	TGTGCCAGCAGCCCCGACAGGGGAGGCGAAGAGACCCAGTACTTC	CASSPDRGGEETQYF
TRBV2	TRBJ1-6	NA	NA	TGTGCCAGCAGGGACTCTAATTCACCCCTCCACTTT	CASRDSNSPLHF
TRBV3-1/TRBV3-2	TRBJ1-4	NA	NA	TGTGCCAGCAGCCCCAACTGGGGGGAGGATGAAAAACTGTTTTTT	CASSPNWGEDEKLFF
TRBV5-4	TRBJ2-3	TRBD2	once	TGTGCCAGCAGGCCAGCTAGCGGGGGGGCGACAGATACGCAGTATTTT	CASRPASGGATDTQYF
TRBV5-1	TRBJ2-7	NA	NA	TGCGCCAGCAGCCCAAAGCGGCCACCTTCAACCTACGAGCAGTACTTC	CASSPKRPPSTYEQYF
TRBV6-5	TRBJ1-2	TRBD1	NA	TGTGCCAGCAACGACAGGGTGGGCGGCTACACCTTC	CASNDRVGGYTF
TRBV29-1	TRBJ2-1	TRBD2	NA	TGCAGCGTTCCTCGACTAGCGGGCCTCAACAATGAGCAGTTCTTC	CSVPRLAGLNNEQFF
TRBV6-5	TRBJ1-5	TRBD1	once	TGTGCCAGCAGGCCAACAGGGGATAGCAATCAGCCCCAGCATTTT	CASRPTGDSNQPQHF